The table lists the clone carrying this TCR beta chain with many counts. Germline V gene lookup returns CDR1 SNHLY and CDR2 FYNNEI. This CDR3 has 14 residues. V dropped 7 bases and J dropped 4; count of bases not matched to a gene: 10. The entry originates in a study of prognosis after radiotherapy for stage I lung cancer. Starting from genomic DNA, TCR beta CDR3 was amplified through two-round multiplex PCR. Each TRBV and TRBJ gene had its own primer in the first PCR round. TCRdb redid the calling of the multiplex PCR reads with MiXCR, one entry per CDR3 protein. The sample holds 25,000 to 30,000 distinct CDR3 sequences, 35% to 50% seen once.

Specimen: PBMCs, collected before or after stereotactic body radiation therapy (not recorded which). The receptor was derived from a donor of 50 years or more with non-small cell lung cancer. The rearrangement links TRBV2 to TRBJ2-7, with 7 positions matching TRBD1. This CDR3 reads CASKLTGYSYEQYF. In DNA form, the CDR3 reads TGTGCCAGCAAGCTGACAGGGTACAGTTACGAGCAGTACTTC.